Following are 9 T cell receptor beta chains from one sample sequenced in a study of blood T cells in healthy people across ages. The second PCR ran roughly 6 to 11 cycles with a sample-barcoded 5' primer and J-beta primers. TCRdb itself ran the 5' RACE reads through MiXCR, one entry per CDR3 protein. The repertoire includes fewer than 2,000,000 distinct CDR3 sequences, about 31% of them detected once, and about 11% sits in the top ten. The sample consisted of blood. Source of these receptors: a woman aged 25 to 39 in good health.

The rearrangement links TRBV12-3 or TRBV12-4 to TRBJ1-4, with 8 bases lining up with TRBD1. This CDR3 comprises 13 residues. V was pared by 7 bases and J by 8 bases, with 6 bases of the junction left unmatched. CDR3 DNA sequence: TGTGCCAGCAAGGACAGGGCAAGAGAAAAACTGTTTTTT. This gives the protein CASKDRAREKLFF.

This clonotype appeared many times. V gene TRBV7-9 combines with J gene TRBJ2-3; 11 bases match TRBD2. With V trimmed by 1 base and J by 7 bases, 7 bases remained unmatched. Per germline, CDR1 SEHNR and CDR2 FQNEAQ (reference sequence). This CDR3 is built from 16 residues. The CDR3 region has the DNA TGTGCCAGCAGCTTAGTATCTAGCGGGGGGACACATACGCAGTATTTT. The encoded protein is CASSLVSSGGTHTQYF.

This clonotype was found many times. One end of the junction does not line up with germline, which may come from a read error. The chain uses TRBV7-3 and TRBJ2-1, with 15 bases aligning to TRBD2. The CDR3 loop spans 16 amino acids. CDR1 SGHTA and CDR2 FQGTGA come from the germline V gene. DNA for the CDR3: TGCGCCAGCAGCCGGACTAGCGGGGGGGCCTACAATGAGCAGTTCTTC. Protein product: CASSRTSGGAYNEQFF.

The chain joins TRBV27 to TRBJ2-2, with TRBD1 as a possible D gene (6 bases). The V and J ends lost 6 bases and 5 bases respectively, with 10 bases between them. The CDR3 sequence is 13 residues long. CDR1 is MNHEY, CDR2 SMNVEV, per germline (reference sequence). In DNA form, the CDR3 reads TGTGCCAGCAGCTCGAGGGGGACCGGGGAGCTGTTTTTT. Its protein product is CASSSRGTGELFF.

The chain is built from TRBV20-1 and TRBJ2-1; the D is unclear. Trimming shortened V by 5 bases and J by 0 bases, and 17 bases separated the two germline ends. Germline loops: CDR1 DFQATT, CDR2 SNEGSKA (reference sequence). The length of the CDR3 is 16 residues. This CDR3 reads CSAWTGLRGSYNEQFF. The CDR3 DNA is TGCAGTGCTTGGACGGGCCTCCGTGGCTCCTACAATGAGCAGTTCTTC.

V and J are TRBV28 and TRBJ2-7; a weak D match, TRBD2 (6 bases). The J call could be wrong; TRBJ2-4 is a better fit for the DNA end. The CDR3 is 14 residues long. Per germline, CDR1 MDHEN and CDR2 SYDVKM. CDR3 residues: CASSFTSEGNIQYF. The CDR3 DNA follows: TGTGCCAGCAGCTTTACATCGGAGGGCAACATTCAGTACTTC.

This clonotype has a handful of counts. The V and J genes are TRBV12-3 or TRBV12-4 and TRBJ2-1; 9 nucleotides line up with TRBD1. There are 15 residues in the CDR3. The V segment lost 5 bases and the J segment 4 bases; nucleotides outside the gene matches: 6. CDR3 amino acids: CASSKQGAGYNEQFF. The CDR3 coding sequence is TGTGCCAGCAGTAAACAGGGGGCCGGTTACAATGAGCAGTTCTTC.

This clonotype was counted ten times or more. CDR3 sequence reads: CASSLEGQGGTYEQYF. The CDR3 DNA reads as TGTGCCAGCAGCTTAGAAGGACAGGGGGGTACCTACGAGCAGTACTTC. This chain links TRBV7-8 with TRBJ2-7; 10 bases are a match to TRBD1. Germline CDR1 is SGHVS and CDR2 is FQNEAQ. This CDR3 spans 16 amino acids. The J segment lost 2 bases and the V segment lost 1 base, leaving 5 bases of the junction unmatched. The full variable domain, with the rest looked up from reference TRBV7-8 and TRBJ2-7, is GAGVSQSPRYKVAKRGQDVALRCDPISGHVSLFWYQQALGQGPEFLTYFQNEAQLDKSGLPSDRFFAERPEGSVSTLKIQRTQQEDSAVYLCASSLEGQGGTYEQYFGPGTRLTVT.

A few counts support this clonotype. The gene calls are TRBV4-1 and TRBJ1-1; D is undetermined. The V gene lost 0 bases and the J gene lost 0 bases, with 14 bases spanning the gap. Germline V gives CDR1 MGHRA, CDR2 YSYEKL. This CDR3 comprises 17 residues. The CDR3, as DNA: TGCGCCAGCAGCCAAGATTGGTCAGAGGGATTGAACACTGAAGCTTTCTTT. It specifies CASSQDWSEGLNTEAFF.